The sequence of this T cell receptor (beta chain) was determined in a study of T cells in Graves' hyperthyroidism and ophthalmopathy (dated by TCRdb to between 2018 and 2021). In the study overall: Peripheral blood samples were taken at initial diagnosis, before any treatment was given. TCR V-J signatures able to tell the groups apart were searched for in a discovery cohort of 100 patients, of whom approximately 40 had Graves' ophthalmopathy and roughly 58 had stable Graves' hyperthyroidism. An independent validation cohort of around 20 hyperthyroidism patients and about 15 patients who later progressed to ophthalmopathy tested prospective prediction of ophthalmopathy. The approximately 98 discovery patients were randomly divided into training and test sets at a 7:3 ratio. In addition, the study compared T-cell repertoires in thyroid tissue and in blood from six Graves' hyperthyroidism patients. Following sampling, methimazole starting at 30 mg daily was given to hyperthyroidism patients, and high-dose intravenous methylprednisolone was given to ophthalmopathy patients. The paper reports TCR Vbeta CDR3 sequencing of approximately 140 peripheral blood samples: around 45 ophthalmopathy, about 75 hyperthyroidism and around 17 progressor patients. The investigation overall reported the following: Most expanded thyroid clonotypes (frequency above 0.001) were also detected in blood, a finding suggesting that blood repertoires may reflect thyroid immune responses. In validation, the model predicted progression to ophthalmopathy with 55% to 71% sensitivity and 72% to 85% specificity, a median of 6.5 months before onset. No statistical method was used to set the sample size in advance, and investigators knew the group allocation. A model built on a 13 V-J signature distinguished ophthalmopathy from stable hyperthyroidism, reaching over 85% sensitivity and about 81% specificity in cross-validation and 80%/75% in testing.

Graves' hyperthyroidism was defined as stable when no progression to ophthalmopathy occurred over 18 months of follow-up. Hyperthyroidism patients were aged 18 to 65 years and newly diagnosed, with disease duration of less than 2 months. The study excluded patients with uncontrolled infections, other autoimmune diseases, pregnancy or lactation. Clinical symptoms, serum thyroxine and TRAb, thyroid ultrasound, and orbital computed tomography formed the basis for the diagnoses. Ficoll-Paque density gradient centrifugation was used to isolate PBMCs from approximately 11 ml of fresh peripheral blood. Total RNA was extracted using Trizol reagent, and RNA quality was assessed on an Agilent 2100 Bioanalyzer. Amplification of TCR beta CDR3 regions was carried out from RNA transcripts. The TCR CDR3 was subjected to a first round of RT-PCR using the HTBI primer set and the Qiagen OneStep RT-PCR kit. Libraries were constructed in a second round of multiplex PCR, after which size selection and purification were carried out. Paired-end sequencing of the libraries was performed with 100 bp reads on an Illumina HiSeq2000. In the paper's pipeline: SOAPnuke was used to process the raw data, with reads discarded if the reads contained adapters or uncalled bases, had a mean Phred below 15, or lacked an exact constant-primer or identifier match. High-quality paired reads were merged with COPE v1.2.5, and unique nucleotide sequences were defined as clonotypes. Clonotypes were aligned to IMGT TRBV, TRBD and TRBJ reference segments using MiTCR v1.1. Only V-J combinations with frequency above 0.0001, covering 98% to 99.2% of repertoires, were analysed. The TCS score was defined as the ratio of F50 (clonal expansion) to E x V (chaos), calculated using BLOSUM62-based TCRdist between CDR3 peptides within each V-J. Welch's t-statistics and random forest reduced approximately 520 V-J features to 13, which were used in a naive Bayes classifier (R e1071). The similarity between thyroid and blood repertoires was quantified using the Morisita-Horn index. TCRdb passed the public sequencing reads through fastp at Q25 and MiXCR, retaining productive beta sequences. When rows share a CDR3 protein, they turn into one entry using the most common DNA and genes. Here the V and J calls rest on TCRdb's processing, not on the authors' analysis. For this sample the table gives roughly 840,000 distinct CDR3 sequences, of which 38% were detected only once. The top ten hold about 9% of the sample.

As concerns this clonotype: The antigen this receptor binds is unknown. Nothing much larger sits one base from this clone, and base qualities are not available.

CDR1 and CDR2 are drawn from the germline V gene: SNHLY, FYNNEI. The CDR3 runs 16 amino acids, cysteine and phenylalanine included. Only CDR3 DNA remains: 48 bases, in frame from the first base. V is trimmed back by 6 bases and J by 1 base, and the junction contains 5 bases that no gene match accounts for. Rearrangement joined TRBV2 to TRBJ2-6; 8 middle bases align to TRBD2. What was sequenced was blood. The TCR comes from a man aged 18 to 29 with Graves' hyperthyroidism. The DNA sequence is given as TGTGCCAGCAGCGGGAGGGGTAGGTCTGGGGCCAACGTCCTGACTTTC. Translation gives CASSGRGRSGANVLTF.